The T cell receptor (beta chain) described here comes from a study of cytomegalovirus exposure and HLA in healthy donors. PCR primers comprised 60 Vbeta and 13 Jbeta primers. Profiling relied on immunoSEQ multiplex PCR, and the TCRdb table lists in-frame clones only, not all of them. The sample shows about 97,000 clones, roughly four fifths of them seen only once. Note on this clone: What it binds is not known.

CDR3 length: 15 amino acids. The V end was cut by 2 bases, the J end by 2 bases, with 10 bases between. Looked up from germline, CDR1 is MDHEN and CDR2 is SYDVKM. Points from the study as a whole: According to a later analysis, donors in an Asian-associated ancestry cluster reportedly had fewer N-insertions than the approximately 730-donor mean. CMV serostatus stood as the only immune exposure information on hand. HLA alleles showed associations with about 15,000 TCR beta sequences in a later analysis, at a 0.05 false discovery rate.

This clonotype originated in a man aged 40-49 years in good health and CMV-seropositive. The chain links TRBV28 to TRBJ1-3; a weak D match, TRBD1 (6 bases). Sequenced: PBMCs. For the CDR3, the DNA is TGTGCCAGCAGTTTAGGGGGGGCAGCTGGAAACACCATATATTTT. Its protein product is CASSLGGAAGNTIYF.